These T cell receptor beta chains were read from a single sample in a study of regulatory T cells in long-lasting Graves disease. Each CDR3 protein is one row after TCRdb ran MiXCR on the multiplex PCR reads. The sample contains around 450,000 distinct CDR3 sequences, about 15% of which appear only once. The sample was also linked to a second study, of T cells in Graves' hyperthyroidism and ophthalmopathy.

The sequencing here drew on peripheral blood mononuclear cells (PBMCs), taken at new diagnosis, from a patient treated with antithyroid drugs. The receptors originated from a woman under 40 with Graves disease. CDR3s include the opening cysteine and the closing phenylalanine or tryptophan. D genes are given only for firm matches. Rows may omit the clone size; those that give it use once, few, many or a size class.

abundance | j_gene | d_gene | v_gene | CDR3nt | CDR3aa
few | TRBJ2-1 | - | TRBV5-1 | TGCGCCAGCAGGGCAGGTCTCACCTACAATGAGCAGTTCTTC | CASRAGLTYNEQFF
- | TRBJ1-1 | TRBD1 | TRBV29-1 | TGCAGCGTTTCTAACAGGGGGCCGGGAACTGAAGCTTTCTTT | CSVSNRGPGTEAFF
many | TRBJ2-2 | TRBD2 | TRBV6-5 | TGTGCCAGCAGTTATGAGCGGGGGGACACCGGGGAGCTGTTTTTT | CASSYERGDTGELFF
many | TRBJ1-6 | - | TRBV12-3/TRBV12-4 | TGTGCCAGCAGTTTAGAAGGGGAAGGCAATTCACCCCTCCACTTT | CASSLEGEGNSPLHF
few | TRBJ2-1 | TRBD2 | TRBV20-1 | TGCAGTGCGCCTAAGCGGGAGTCCTACAATGGGCAGTTCTTC | CSAPKRESYNGQFF
- | TRBJ2-1 | - | TRBV7-8 | TGTGCCAGCAGCTCCCGAGCCCAGCAGTTCTTC | CASSSRAQQFF
many | TRBJ1-1 | - | TRBV3-1 | TGTGCCAGCAGCCAAGATAGGGCAGTGAACACTGAAGCTTTCTTT | CASSQDRAVNTEAFF
many | TRBJ2-7 | TRBD2 | TRBV7-9 | TGTGCCAGTTCGGGAGGGGGGGCCTCCTACGAGCAGTACTTC | CASSGGGASYEQYF
many | TRBJ1-2 | - | TRBV7-2 | TGTGCCAGCAGCGCCCCGGGACGGATCTATGGCTACACCTTC | CASSAPGRIYGYTF
many | TRBJ2-1 | - | TRBV6-2/TRBV6-3 | TGTGCCAGCAGCAAGCCGGGAGTGGGCTCCTACAATGAGCAGTTCTTC | CASSKPGVGSYNEQFF
few | TRBJ2-5 | - | TRBV29-1 | TGCAGCATCTACCGGGCCCAGGGAGGGACCCAGTACTTC | CSIYRAQGGTQYF
- | TRBJ2-1 | TRBD2 | TRBV10-3 | TGTGCCATCAGCGGGACTAGCGGAGACTACAATGAGCAGTTCTTC | CAISGTSGDYNEQFF
few | TRBJ2-3 | TRBD2 | TRBV7-6 | TGTGCCAGCAGCTTAGGGAGCGGGACTAGCACAGATACGCAGTATTTT | CASSLGSGTSTDTQYF
few | TRBJ2-7 | TRBD1 | TRBV20-1 | TGCAGTGCCGCTTCTGGACAGGGGTCCTACGAGCAGTACTTC | CSAASGQGSYEQYF
- | TRBJ1-5 | TRBD1 | TRBV11-2 | TGTGCCAGCAGCTCGGGACAGTCTAGCAATCAGCCCCAGCATTTT | CASSSGQSSNQPQHF
many | TRBJ2-5 | TRBD2 | TRBV9 | TGTGCCAGCAGCGCGGGACTAGCGGGAGGACAAGAGACCCAGTACTTC | CASSAGLAGGQETQYF
many | TRBJ2-1 | TRBD2 | TRBV11-2 | TGTGCCAGCAGCCCAGCGGGAGAACGCTACAATGAGCAGTTCTTC | CASSPAGERYNEQFF
- | TRBJ2-3 | TRBD2 | TRBV13 | TGTGCCAGCAGCCCTCAGAGCGGGGGCATCGATACGCAGTATTTT | CASSPQSGGIDTQYF
many | TRBJ2-5 | TRBD2 | TRBV30 | TGTGCCTGGACGAGCGGGAGCATACTAAGGGGAGAGACCCAGTACTTC | CAWTSGSILRGETQYF
- | TRBJ2-3 | TRBD2 | TRBV20-1 | TGCAGTGCAGGAGGAGCGGGAGGTTCTGCGGCAGATACGCAGTATTTT | CSAGGAGGSAADTQYF
- | TRBJ1-1 | - | TRBV19 | TGTGCCAGTGGGTGGCGGTACACTGAAGCTTTCTTT | CASGWRYTEAFF
- | TRBJ2-6 | - | TRBV5-6 | TGTGCCAGCAGCTTGGGACACTCTGGGGCCAACGTCCTGACTTTC | CASSLGHSGANVLTF
- | TRBJ2-3 | TRBD2 | TRBV25-1 | TGTGCCAGCAGTGACTTTTCTGGCGGGAGCTGGACAGATACGCAGTATTTT | CASSDFSGGSWTDTQYF
- | TRBJ1-1 | TRBD1 | TRBV2 | TGTGCCAGCAAGAGGGGACAGGGCGGGTGGAACACTGAAGCTTTCTTT | CASKRGQGGWNTEAFF
- | TRBJ1-5 | - | TRBV19 | TGTGCCAGTAGGGAACAACAGGGCCCGGGACAGCCCCAGCATTTT | CASREQQGPGQPQHF
many | TRBJ2-3 | TRBD1 | TRBV5-8 | TGTGCCATTTCGGACAGGGTCGGCACAGATACGCAGTATTTT | CAISDRVGTDTQYF
once | TRBJ2-3 | TRBD1 | TRBV27 | TGTGCCAGCAGTTTATCACCAGGGGGAGGCACAGATACGCAGTATTTT | CASSLSPGGGTDTQYF
many | TRBJ2-3 | TRBD2 | TRBV20-1 | TGCAGTGCTCCTTGGGGGGGGGGCACAGATACGCAGTATTTT | CSAPWGGGTDTQYF
many | TRBJ2-5 | - | TRBV5-1 | TGCGCCAGCAGCCTACGGACAGTCCAAGAGACCCAGTACTTC | CASSLRTVQETQYF
few | TRBJ2-7 | - | TRBV25-1 | TGTGCCAGCAGTGAAACCCCCTACGAGCAGTACTTC | CASSETPYEQYF